These 12 T cell receptor beta chains originate from one sample sequenced in a study of cytomegalovirus exposure and HLA in healthy donors. Primers included in the PCR were 60 Vbeta and 13 Jbeta primers. Sequencing was performed with immunoSEQ multiplex PCR; in TCRdb, only in-frame clones are kept and a portion is missing. The sample records roughly 130,000 clones, about four fifths being singletons. The sample comprised PBMCs. The receptors here all came from a male donor in good health and CMV-seropositive.

This chain links TRBV4-2 with TRBJ1-2; 12 bases align to TRBD1. Losses at the gene ends were 4 bases for V and 6 bases for J; bases not matched to a gene: 6. CDR1 LGHNA and CDR2 YNFKEQ come from the germline V gene. The CDR3 is 15 residues long. Here the CDR3 reads CASSRGTGGVDGYTF. The CDR3 nucleotides read TGTGCCAGCAGCCGAGGGACAGGGGGCGTAGATGGCTACACCTTC.

This clone is a singleton in its sample. The rearrangement uses TRBV10-1 and TRBJ1-6, with D tentatively TRBD1 (6 bases). The V end lost 8 bases, the J end lost 8 bases, and 10 bases lay between the germline ends. Germline V gene sequence: CDR1 WNHNN, CDR2 SYGVQD (reference sequence). The CDR3 is 12 residues long. CDR3 sequence (DNA): TGCGCCAGCCGGACAGCTCATTCACCCCTCCACTTT. It translates to CASRTAHSPLHF.

The chain is built from TRBV4-1 and TRBJ1-3; no firm D call. There are 14 residues in the CDR3. From germline, CDR1 is MGHRA and CDR2 YSYEKL. Trimming took off 1 base at V and 9 bases at J, with 13 bases between the two ends. DNA of the CDR3: TGCGCCAGCAGCCAAGGGGAGATTGGGGTCACCATATATTTT. This translates into CASSQGEIGVTIYF.

The V call is TRBV28, the J call TRBJ1-5; D is perhaps TRBD1 (5 bases). The V end was cut by 1 base, the J end by 3 bases, with 16 bases between. The CDR3 is 17 residues long. The V gene's germline CDR1 is MDHEN and CDR2 SYDVKM. The CDR3 DNA sequence: TGTGCCAGCAGTTTATTCTCGGTGGGGGGGGACAATCAGCCCCAGCATTTT. It encodes CASSLFSVGGDNQPQHF.

The chain employs TRBV7-2 and TRBJ1-2; 7 positions match TRBD1. Germline assignment: CDR1 SGHTA and CDR2 FQGNSA. Trimming removed 7 bases from V and 8 bases from J; junction bases left unmatched: 19. The CDR3 has 16 amino acids. CDR3 coding DNA: TGTGCCAGCAAGCGGCAGGGGGACCCACCGCCCCTCGGCTACACCTTC. Its translation is CASKRQGDPPPLGYTF.

This clone was counted between two and nine times. V gene TRBV5-1 combines with J gene TRBJ2-1; D is uncertain. Trimming shortened V by 0 bases and J by 5 bases, and 12 bases separated the two germline ends. The CDR3 totals 15 residues. CDR1 SGHRS and CDR2 YFSETQ come from the germline V gene. In nucleotides, the CDR3 is TGCGCCAGCAGCTTGGAGCCTTCTTTACACAATGAGCAGTTCTTC. This codes for CASSLEPSLHNEQFF.

Worth noting for this clone: The junction differs from germline at one of its ends, possibly a read error. The chain recombines TRBV19 with TRBJ2-5, with 8 nucleotides matching TRBD1. This CDR3 is 15 amino acids long. Germline V gene lookup returns CDR1 LNHDA and CDR2 SQIVND (reference sequence). The CDR3 is CASTIGTGGGETQYF. The CDR3 nucleotides are TGTGCCAGTACTATAGGGACAGGTGGGGGAGAGACCCAGTACTTC.

In DNA form, the CDR3 reads TGCGCCAGCAGCCTAGGACAGGCGGGGACTGAAGCTTTCTTT. Its protein product is CASSLGQAGTEAFF. The chain couples TRBV5-1 to TRBJ1-1; 7 nucleotides align to TRBD1. Germline V gene data show CDR1 as SGHRS and CDR2 as YFSETQ. The CDR3 is 14 amino acids. V was pared by 4 bases and J by 5 bases, with 8 bases of the junction left unmatched.

The chain employs TRBV30 and TRBJ2-5; no reliable D call. V was clipped by 1 base and J by 3 bases, with 9 bases between them. The germline V gene encodes CDR1 GTSNPN and CDR2 SVGIG (reference sequence). The CDR3 extends over 13 amino acids. The CDR3 here is CAWSAGFEETQYF. The CDR3, as DNA: TGTGCCTGGAGTGCCGGTTTCGAAGAGACCCAGTACTTC.

The chain carries TRBV15 and TRBJ2-2, with D maybe TRBD1 (6 bases). The germline V gene encodes CDR1 LNHNV and CDR2 YYDKDF (reference sequence). The V end was cut by 0 bases, the J end by 6 bases, with 17 bases between. The CDR3 contains 17 residues. In DNA, the CDR3 is TGTGCCACCAGCAGAGATCCGCGGACAGAGTTGGCCGGGGAGCTGTTTTTT. Translated: CATSRDPRTELAGELFF. Complete variable domain (other parts from reference TRBV15 and TRBJ2-2): DAMVIQNPRYQVTQFGKPVTLSCSQTLNHNVMYWYQQKSSQAPKLLFHYYDKDFNNEADTPDNFQSRRPNTSFCFLDIRSPGLGDTAMYLCATSRDPRTELAGELFFGEGSRLTVL.

The chain couples TRBV27 to TRBJ2-3; D perhaps matches TRBD1 (6 bases). Germline loops: CDR1 MNHEY, CDR2 SMNVEV (reference sequence). The CDR3 sequence is 14 residues long. V was shortened by 6 bases and J by 2 bases, with 12 bases between the two germline ends. CDR3 bases: TGTGCCAGCAGGGAAGGACAGTACACAGATACGCAGTATTTT. As protein: CASREGQYTDTQYF.

On this clone: Other DNA sequences within the sample encode an identical CDR3. V is TRBV27 and J is TRBJ1-5, with D tentatively TRBD1 (6 bases). The CDR3 sequence is 14 residues long. The germline V gene has CDR1 MNHEY and CDR2 SMNVEV (reference sequence). V lost 3 bases, J lost 1 base, and 7 bases lay in between. The CDR3 coding sequence is TGTGCCAGCAGTTTCCAGGGGAGCAATCAGCCCCAGCATTTT. This sequence encodes CASSFQGSNQPQHF.